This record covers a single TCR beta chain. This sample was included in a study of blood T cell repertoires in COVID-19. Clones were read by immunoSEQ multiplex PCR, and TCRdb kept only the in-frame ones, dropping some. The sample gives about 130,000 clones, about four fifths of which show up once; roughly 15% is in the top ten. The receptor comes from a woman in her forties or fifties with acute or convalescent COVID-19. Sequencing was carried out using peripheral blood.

Here the CDR3 DNA reads TGTGCCAGTAGTATAGTCCAGGGAGGAGGCTATGGCTACACCTTC. Residues: CASSIVQGGGYGYTF. This chain joins TRBV19 and TRBJ1-2, with TRBD1 as a possible D gene (5 bases). This CDR3 comprises 15 residues. Trimming removed 1 base at V and 4 bases at J, with 13 bases between. Germline CDR1 is LNHDA and CDR2 is SQIVND (reference sequence).